The source of this TCR beta chain is a study of cytomegalovirus exposure and HLA in healthy donors (dated by TCRdb to about 2017). Describing the broader study: According to an earlier analysis of 587 of the donors, about 179 million T cells yielded 90 million to 140 million unique TCR beta sequences and roughly 280 Gb of sequence data. Among 300 to 500 genotyped donors of the cohort, an average of about 240,000 unique TCR beta nucleotide sequences was sequenced per donor, of which about 18% were non-productive. Genome-wide SNP genotypes for about 55% of the roughly 670 donors were used in a later genetic analysis, which treated that subset as a discovery cohort. A later analysis re-analyzed previously published TCR beta repertoires from approximately 700 donors and added high-resolution HLA genotyping to study TCR occurrence patterns. The T cell repertoires of 666 subjects were profiled by immunosequencing and related to cytomegalovirus serostatus. HLA typing covered class I and class II loci at four-digit resolution. In an earlier analysis of around 540 of the donors, high-throughput TCR beta sequencing was used to judge whether each TCR beta V gene segment behaved as functional or pseudogenic. All discovery cohort repertoires had been generated on a single sequencing platform. In addition to the first cohort of 500 to 850 subjects, a separate validation cohort of approximately 130 different subjects was used. To predict cytomegalovirus infection status, the study combined high-throughput TCR immunosequencing, statistical association of individual TCRs with disease status, and machine learning. The number of donors typed differed by locus, with about 629-630 for A, B, C, DRB1 and DQB1, roughly 520 for DQA1, approximately 570 for DPA1, and some 470 for DPB1. The aim of the study was to test whether cataloging public T cell receptors could identify signatures of past pathogen exposure. Because of strong linkage in the cohort, a few DR-DQ haplotypes were treated as single units for association and clustering. About 300 gigabases of sequencing data and around 87 million unique TCR sequences were included in an early release covering roughly 600 HLA-typed donors. Of the 350 to 450 genotyped donors, approximately 80% were placed in the genetic ancestry cluster associated with self-reported Caucasian donors. Rather than using new phenotypic data, the later analysis identified candidate immune exposures from TCR beta sequences and from how often those sequences occurred across donors. Donor age, sex, ethnicity and CMV serostatus were compiled alongside the repertoire data. The study at large found these results: The presence/absence analyses assumed that sequencing depth was roughly uniform across donors, and that assumption may not be true. In a later analysis, HLA-associated TCR beta chains were found to be more clonally expanded and to have lower generation probabilities than equally common non-associated chains. Only TCR beta chains were sequenced in this cohort, and the absence of alpha or paired-chain data limited detectable features. A further reported finding was that TCR beta sequences accurately predicted the HLA-A and HLA-B alleles for most subjects in the first cohort. In an earlier analysis of fewer than 750 of the donors, most TCR beta V segments were observed in productive rearrangements about 87% or about 30% of the time, broadly matching IMGT annotations. The classifier was reported to diagnose cytomegalovirus status with high specificity and sensitivity in both the original cohort and the validation cohort. When HLA alleles, especially DR and DQ, strongly co-occurred, attributing TCR associations to individual alleles was difficult. Three of the identified cytomegalovirus-associated TCR beta chains were confirmed in vitro to be specific for cytomegalovirus antigens. A cluster of highly shared sequence variants was judged likely to represent a technical artifact of the sequencing pipeline. In a later analysis, around 15,000 TCR beta sequences were associated with specific HLA alleles at a false discovery rate of 0.05. Some IMGT-functional V segments, including TRBV6-2 and TRBV6-3, could not be told apart with the 87-base-pair reads, so those segments were excluded. Because some donors lacked HLA typing at each locus, the association tests relied only on the typed subset. Across donors, most TCR sequences were observed very rarely, whereas some public TCRs were present in many individuals. Because counts were too low, some 16 rarely observed V segments, including chromosome 9 orphons, were excluded from the earlier analysis of 587 of the donors. Linkage disequilibrium might explain the correlated functional status among segregating V segments, but an unknown experimental factor could not be excluded. A later analysis reported that several top co-occurrence clusters appeared linked to parvovirus B19, influenza, CMV and Epstein-Barr virus. In a later analysis, the rate of TCR association differed among HLA loci, with DRB1 alleles having the most associated TCRs and HLA-C alleles having the fewest. According to a later genetic analysis, donors in an Asian-associated ancestry cluster had fewer N-insertions in productive TCRs than the approximately 650-donor mean. Most CMV-associated TCR beta chains appeared to be HLA-restricted in a later analysis, and the HLA associations seemed to be driven largely by CMV exposure. It was suggested by the authors that the approach could potentially be generalized to other disease states and immunological phenotypes. In a later genetic analysis, a missense DCLRE1C variant was associated with V-gene and J-gene trimming of TCR beta chains, and the association was replicated in an independent cohort. The study gave a list of about 160 TCR beta chains associated with cytomegalovirus. Immune exposure information for the cohort was limited to CMV serostatus.

Trimming takes 6 bases from V and 7 bases from J, and the germline ends sit 22 bases apart. Taken from the germline V gene, the CDR1 and CDR2 loops are SQVTM and ANQGSEA. From the cysteine through the phenylalanine, the CDR3 covers 14 amino acids. This entry keeps only the CDR3 DNA: 42 bases, framed from base 1. The cohort consisted of hundreds of healthy bone marrow donors. Cohort members were all nominally healthy when sampled, although unrecorded immune exposures were likely present. The donor tested CMV seropositive and was one of the 289 seropositive cohort members. A peripheral blood sample was collected from each donor, and TCR beta sequencing was performed on peripheral blood mononuclear cells. Genomic DNA extraction from the blood cell samples was performed with the Qiagen DNeasy Blood Extraction Kit. For this clone: Its target antigen remains unknown. It has no much larger one-base neighbor in the sample; base qualities were not kept.

The method was the immunoSEQ multiplex PCR assay. The multiplex PCR relied on a mix of 60 forward primers for TCR Vbeta segments and 13 reverse primers for TCR Jbeta segments. The CDR3 region of rearranged TCR beta genes was amplified from genomic DNA by a multiplex PCR assay. The Illumina HiSeq System was used to sequence the amplified TCR beta libraries as 87-base-pair reads. In the original analysis: In a later analysis, tens of millions of unique TCR beta chains were counted across the 650 to 700 repertoires, and approximately 9.9 million of these chains were shared by at least two donors. To remove PCR and sequencing errors, raw reads were error-corrected and collapsed into unique sequences using a nearest-neighbor algorithm that merged closely related sequences. Alignment of CDR3 sequences to IMGT reference sequences was used to assign V, D and J gene segments. For a sequence to be retained, a match of at least six nucleotides was required to both a V gene segment and a J gene segment. A rearrangement counted as productive if the CDR3 had no stop codons and remained in frame with V and J, and every other rearrangement counted as non-productive. CDR3 was defined by IMGT convention, running from the second conserved V-encoded cysteine to the conserved J-encoded phenylalanine. The earlier analysis of about 590 of the donors excluded sequences that lacked an unambiguous match to a single V gene segment. In an earlier analysis of approximately 590 of the donors, V segments were called functional above 56.7% productive rearrangements and were called segregating when the between-donor standard deviation exceeded 5%. A statistical classification framework was developed to diagnose cytomegalovirus status using the catalog of TCR beta chain sequences. A later analysis assigned V and J genes by comparing TCR nucleotide sequences with IMGT/GENE-DB human TR gene sequences. Using the TCRdist pipeline, a later analysis assigned CDR3 sequences along with most-parsimonious VDJ recombination scenarios. In a later analysis, every TCR beta chain was defined by the combination of its CDR3 amino acid sequence and its V-gene family, and reads without a unique V-gene family were dropped. A later analysis removed 550 to 650 highly shared, low-generation-probability nucleotide sequences to deal with suspected cross-contamination and a sequencing artifact. A later analysis calculated a clonal expansion index for each public chain from normalized within-repertoire ranks of inferred template counts. In a later analysis, generation probabilities were computed with a VDJ recombination model fitted to out-of-frame rearrangements, and the resulting probabilities were checked against IGoR. In a later analysis, TCR-TCR, TCR-HLA and TCR-CMV co-occurrence was scored with hypergeometric tests, and a repertoire-size bias correction was applied to TCR pairs. To estimate false discovery rates, a later analysis permuted the HLA or CMV assignments 20 times. In a later analysis, co-occurring TCRs were grouped using DBSCAN, with TCRdist sequence similarity added in when clustering inside HLA-allele-positive subsets. Repertoires with fewer than 30,000 or more than 120,000 public chains, plus five repertoires with anomalous nucleotide sharing, were excluded from co-occurrence clustering. The clones in this table, taken by TCRdb from immuneACCESS, are in-frame only. Not every clone is retained; where verified, under half of the shortfall comes from an unresolved V gene, and the cause of the rest is unknown. That table furnishes V, J and clone size, whereas the DNA furnished D and trimming. This sample comprises around 64,000 clones, about four fifths of them detected only once. The ten largest clones capture 6.8% of the sample.

The sequence links TRBV29-1 to TRBJ2-7, with a tentative D gene TRBD2 over 6 matching bases. Sequencing used PBMCs. The receptor was isolated from a young man in good health and CMV-seropositive. The CDR3 amino acid sequence is: CSVPSGPRAGEQYF. The DNA sequence is as follows: TGCAGCGTCCCCTCCGGGCCCAGGGCGGGAGAGCAGTACTTC.